The 10 T cell receptor beta chains below come from one sample, sequenced in a study of identical twins. MiXCR, applied by TCRdb to the 5' RACE reads, yields one record per CDR3 protein. The sample comprises hundreds of thousands of distinct CDR3 sequences, 7.5% of which are singletons, and around 5% rests with the top ten. This same sample was also part of a study on yellow fever vaccine responses in identical twins.

The sample was CD8+ T cells sorted from blood. The source is a young woman in good health.

Many counts were recorded for this clonotype. The gene calls are TRBV2 and TRBJ2-7; 7 bases match TRBD1. This CDR3 is 13 amino acids long. J gave up 7 bases and V 4 bases, and 7 bases lay outside the gene matches. Looked up from germline, CDR1 is SNHLY and CDR2 is FYNNEI. CDR3 amino acids: CASSGDRGGEQYF. Written as DNA, the CDR3 is TGTGCCAGCAGTGGGGACAGAGGAGGAGAGCAGTACTTC.

CDR3 amino acids: CASSQDPPSQDSGANVLTF. In nucleotides, the CDR3 is TGCGCCAGCAGCCAAGACCCACCCTCACAGGACTCTGGGGCCAACGTCCTGACTTTC. The V call is TRBV4-1, the J call TRBJ2-6, with D tentatively TRBD1 (5 bases). In germline, CDR1 is MGHRA, CDR2 YSYEKL. V was pared by 0 bases and J by 0 bases, with 15 bases between. This CDR3 is built from 19 residues.

The V and J genes are TRBV3-1 and TRBJ2-3; unclear D gene. Trimming removed 3 bases from V and 2 bases from J, with 9 bases in between. The CDR3 extends over 14 amino acids. Germline V gene sequence: CDR1 LGHDT, CDR2 YNNKEL (reference sequence). CDR3 in DNA: TGTGCCAGCAGCCATTATTTACCCACAGATACGCAGTATTTT. This sequence encodes CASSHYLPTDTQYF.

This clonotype was detected a few times. For the CDR3, the DNA is TGTGCCAGCAGTTTCCGGGACGGACTCAATGAGCAGTTCTTC. Amino acid sequence: CASSFRDGLNEQFF. The chain recombines TRBV2 with TRBJ2-1, with D perhaps assigned TRBD1 or TRBD2 (5 bases each). The CDR3 contains 14 residues. Per the germline V gene, CDR1 is SNHLY and CDR2 is FYNNEI. V lost 5 bases and J lost 6, with 14 bases in between. Using reference TRBV2 and TRBJ2-1 for the parts outside the CDR3, the full variable domain is EPEVTQTPSHQVTQMGQEVILRCVPISNHLYFYWYRQILGQKVEFLVSFYNNEISEKSEIFDDQFSVERPDGSNFTLKIRSTKLEDSAMYFCASSFRDGLNEQFFGPGTRLTVL.

In its sample, this clonotype was seen many times. The chain joins TRBV12-3 or TRBV12-4 to TRBJ2-1; D might be TRBD2 (6 bases). This CDR3 is built from 13 residues. V shed 1 base and J shed 9 bases, with 10 bases lying between them. This chain's CDR3 is CASSLVGGGEQFF. CDR3 coding DNA: TGTGCCAGCAGTTTAGTGGGGGGAGGTGAGCAGTTCTTC.

This clonotype was counted at least ten times. The V call is TRBV5-6, the J call TRBJ2-7, with 13 bases lining up with TRBD2. Germline V lookup: CDR1 SGHDT, CDR2 YYEEEE. This CDR3 has 18 residues. Trimming cost V 2 bases and J 3 bases; bases outside gene matches: 11. CDR3: CASSFWTSGGRLGYEQYV. CDR3 sequence (DNA): TGTGCCAGCAGCTTCTGGACTAGCGGGGGCCGCCTAGGCTACGAGCAGTACGTC.

This clonotype was picked up many times. The rearrangement joins TRBV29-1 to TRBJ2-2; D ambiguous. This CDR3 region has 14 residues. Germline lookup yields CDR1 SQVTM and CDR2 ANQGSEA. The V and J ends lost 3 bases and 0 bases respectively, with 8 bases between them. The CDR3 sequence is CSVETSANTGELFF. The DNA for the CDR3 is TGCAGCGTTGAGACTTCCGCGAACACCGGGGAGCTGTTTTTT.

There are many counts of this clonotype. The chain carries TRBV28 and TRBJ2-5, with D possibly matching TRBD2 (6 bases). The germline gives CDR1 MDHEN, CDR2 SYDVKM. V lost 4 bases to trimming and J lost 5 bases, with 14 bases between them. This CDR3 comprises 14 residues. In nucleotides, the CDR3 is TGTGCCAGCAGTTCGGGACTCCTGGCGGAGACCCAGTACTTC. Translation gives CASSSGLLAETQYF.

This clonotype was detected ten times or more. The rearrangement links TRBV10-2 to TRBJ2-1; TRBD2 aligns across 8 bases. Per the germline V gene, CDR1 is WSHSY and CDR2 is SAAADI. This CDR3 has 15 amino acids. V was clipped by 6 bases and J by 6 bases; unmatched bases: 10. The CDR3: CASSRLAGRGNEQFF. In nucleotides, the CDR3 is TGCGCCAGCAGCCGCTTAGCGGGGCGGGGCAATGAGCAGTTCTTC.

This clonotype came up a few times. This chain connects TRBV27 to TRBJ2-4, with no clear D. Trimming removed 6 bases at V and 2 bases at J, with 2 bases between. The CDR3 consists of 11 residues. The germline CDR1 and CDR2 sequences are MNHEY and SMNVEV (reference sequence). The CDR3 DNA sequence: TGTGCCAGCAGATCCAAAAACATTCAGTACTTC. Encoded protein: CASRSKNIQYF.